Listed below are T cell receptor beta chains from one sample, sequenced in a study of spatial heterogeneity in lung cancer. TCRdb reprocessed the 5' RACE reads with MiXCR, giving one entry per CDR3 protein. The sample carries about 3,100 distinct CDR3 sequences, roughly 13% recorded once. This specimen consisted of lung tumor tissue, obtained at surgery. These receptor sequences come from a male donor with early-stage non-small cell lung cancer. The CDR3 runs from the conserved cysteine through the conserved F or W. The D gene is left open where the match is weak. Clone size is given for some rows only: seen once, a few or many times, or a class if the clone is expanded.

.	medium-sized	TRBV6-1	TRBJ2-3	TGTGCCAGCAGTGGGGTAGGGTTCAGCACAGATACGCAGTATTTT	CASSGVGFSTDTQYF
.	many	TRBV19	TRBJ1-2	TGTGCCACTAGCCGGGACAAAAACTATGGCTACACCTTC	CATSRDKNYGYTF
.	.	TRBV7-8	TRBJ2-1	TGTGCCAGCAGCCCCCGGGGATACGATCAGTTCTTC	CASSPRGYDQFF
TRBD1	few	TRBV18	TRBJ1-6	TGTGCCAGCTCATATGAGACAGGGGTGACTTCACCCCTCCACTTT	CASSYETGVTSPLHF
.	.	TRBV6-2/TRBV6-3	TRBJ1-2	TGTGCCAGCAGTTTCGAAGCTAACTATGGCTACACCTTC	CASSFEANYGYTF
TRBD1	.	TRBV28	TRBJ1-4	TGTGCCAGCTGGGACAGGGGAAAAAAACTGTTTTTT	CASWDRGKKLFF
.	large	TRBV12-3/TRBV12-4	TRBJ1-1	TGTGCCAGCAGATTGGAGGGGAGGGCTTTCTTT	CASRLEGRAFF
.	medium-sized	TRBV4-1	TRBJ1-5	TGCGCCAGCAGCCAAGAACTGACGCTGGGTCAGCCCCAGCATTTT	CASSQELTLGQPQHF
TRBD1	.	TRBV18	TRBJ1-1	TGTGCCAGCTCACCATTCAGGGGGCGGACTGAAGCTTTCTTT	CASSPFRGRTEAFF
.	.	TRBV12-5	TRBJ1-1	TGTGCTAGTGGTTTGGCACCGGGACCGATATTT	CASGLAPGPIF
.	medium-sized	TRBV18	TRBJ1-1	TGTGCCAGCTCAGTATCGATTGATAGGAACACTGAAGCTTTCTTT	CASSVSIDRNTEAFF
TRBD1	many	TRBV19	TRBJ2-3	TGTGCCAGTTCCCAGACAGGGGAGGTTGGCACAGATACGCAGTATTTT	CASSQTGEVGTDTQYF
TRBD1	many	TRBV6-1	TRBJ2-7	TGTGCCAGCAGTGAACGGGACAGGGACGAGCAGTACTTC	CASSERDRDEQYF
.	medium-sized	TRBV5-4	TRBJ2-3	TGTGCCAGCAGCCCACCCTGGGGGACCGCGGCAGATACGCAGTATTTT	CASSPPWGTAADTQYF
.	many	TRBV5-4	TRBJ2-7	TGTGCCAGCAGCTTAGGAGGGGACGAGCAGTACTTC	CASSLGGDEQYF
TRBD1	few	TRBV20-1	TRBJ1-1	TGCAGTGCTAACCGGGACAGCCAAGCTTTCTTT	CSANRDSQAFF
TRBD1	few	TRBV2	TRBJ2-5	TGTGCCAGCACCGAGGGACAGGGGGGTTCGGAGACCCAGTACTTC	CASTEGQGGSETQYF
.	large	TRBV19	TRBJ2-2	TGTGCCAGTACCCTTCTGGGGCTGAACACCGGGGAGCTGTTTTTT	CASTLLGLNTGELFF
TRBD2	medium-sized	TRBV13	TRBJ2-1	TGTGCCAGCAGCTTCACCGGGGGGGCCGGGGATGAGCAGTTCTTC	CASSFTGGAGDEQFF
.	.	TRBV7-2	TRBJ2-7	TGTGCCAGCAGCTTAGACTGGGGCGAGCAGTACTTC	CASSLDWGEQYF
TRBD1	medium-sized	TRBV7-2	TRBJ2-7	TGTGCCAGCAGCCAAGGGACAGGGGCCTACGAGCAGTACTTC	CASSQGTGAYEQYF
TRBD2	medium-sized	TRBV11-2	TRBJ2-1	TGTGCCAGCAGCCGCGGGTTAGCGGGTTACAATGAGCAGTTCTTC	CASSRGLAGYNEQFF
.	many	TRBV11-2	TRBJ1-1	TGTGCCAGCAGCTTGAGGACACAGGGAGCCACTGAAGCTTTCTTT	CASSLRTQGATEAFF
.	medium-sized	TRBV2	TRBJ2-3	TGTGCCAGCAGTCAGGGGACGTCTAGCACAGATACGCAGTATTTT	CASSQGTSSTDTQYF
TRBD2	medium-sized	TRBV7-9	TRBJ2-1	TGTGCCAGCAGCTGGGGGACTAGCGGCAATGAGCAGTTCTTC	CASSWGTSGNEQFF
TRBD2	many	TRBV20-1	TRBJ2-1	TGCAGTGCTAGAGACCCCCTACTAGCGGGGGGGGGTAATGAGCAGTTCTTC	CSARDPLLAGGGNEQFF
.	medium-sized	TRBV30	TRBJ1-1	TGTGCCTGGAGAACCGGACTAACGAACACTGAAGCTTTCTTT	CAWRTGLTNTEAFF
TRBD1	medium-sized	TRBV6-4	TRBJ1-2	TGTGCCAGCATGGGACAGGGTAAAAATGGCTACACCTTC	CASMGQGKNGYTF
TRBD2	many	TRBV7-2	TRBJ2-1	TGTGCCAGCAGCTTATCCCTCCCTAGCGGGGGCTACTGGAGCTCCTACAATGAGCAGTTCTTC	CASSLSLPSGGYWSSYNEQFF
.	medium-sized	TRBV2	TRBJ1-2	TGTGCCAGCAGTGCTGGGGCCTATGGCTACACCTTC	CASSAGAYGYTF
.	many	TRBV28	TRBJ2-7	TGTGCCAGCAGTCCTGAGTACGAGCAGTACTTC	CASSPEYEQYF
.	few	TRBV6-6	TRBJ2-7	TGTGCCAGCAGTTACTCGAGCCAGGAGGGGGACTCCTACGAGCAGTACTTC	CASSYSSQEGDSYEQYF
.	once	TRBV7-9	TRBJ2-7	TGTGCCAGCAGCACGTCTTTGTCCTACGAGCAGTACTTC	CASSTSLSYEQYF
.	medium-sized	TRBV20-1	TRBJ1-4	TGCAGTGCTAGAGACAGGAGAGAAAAACTGTTTTTT	CSARDRREKLFF
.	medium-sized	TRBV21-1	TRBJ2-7	TGTGCCAGCAGCAAAACAGGGTTCGAGCAGTACTTC	CASSKTGFEQYF
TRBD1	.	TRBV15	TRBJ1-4	TGTGCCTCCGCGGCGGGATTGGACAGGGAGAATGAAAAACTGTTTTTT	CASAAGLDRENEKLFF
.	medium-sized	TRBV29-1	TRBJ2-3	TGCAGCGGGGGACATTCCGATACGCAGTATTTT	CSGGHSDTQYF
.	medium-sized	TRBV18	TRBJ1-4	TGTGCCAGCTCACCAACGGGGCCCGTCCAAAAACTGTTTTTT	CASSPTGPVQKLFF
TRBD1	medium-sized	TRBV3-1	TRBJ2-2	TGTGCCAGCAGCCCCCCGACAGGGGTGGCCACCGGGGAGCTGTTTTTT	CASSPPTGVATGELFF
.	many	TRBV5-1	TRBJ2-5	TGCGCCAGCAGCTTAAATAGACGGATCCAAGAGACCCAGTACTTC	CASSLNRRIQETQYF
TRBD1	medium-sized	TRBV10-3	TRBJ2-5	TGTGCCATCAGGCCGGGACAGTCGTATACGGAGACCCAGTACTTC	CAIRPGQSYTETQYF
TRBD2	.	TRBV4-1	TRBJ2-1	TGCGCCAGCAGCCAAGGCTCTAGCGGGCAGTTCTTC	CASSQGSSGQFF
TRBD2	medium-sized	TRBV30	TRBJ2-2	TGTGCCTGGACCACACTAACTGCCGGGGGGATGACCGGGGAGCTGTTTTTT	CAWTTLTAGGMTGELFF
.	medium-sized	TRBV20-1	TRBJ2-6	TGCAGTGCTAGAGATCCGACCACTACCAACGTCCTGACTTTC	CSARDPTTTNVLTF
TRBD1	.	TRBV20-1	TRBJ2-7	TGCAGTGCTCTGGGACAGGGGGCCTACGAGCAGTACTTC	CSALGQGAYEQYF
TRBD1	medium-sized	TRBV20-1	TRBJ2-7	TGCAGTGCGATGGACAGGGGACAAGTCTACGAGCAGTACTTC	CSAMDRGQVYEQYF
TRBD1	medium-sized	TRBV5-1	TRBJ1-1	TGCGCCAGCAGCTTGGCCAGGGGGACAGGTGCAAGGACTGAAGCTTTCTTT	CASSLARGTGARTEAFF
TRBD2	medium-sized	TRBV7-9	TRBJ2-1	TGTGCCAGCACCCGCGGGACTAGCGGGGGGCCGGGTTACAATGAGCAGTTCTTC	CASTRGTSGGPGYNEQFF
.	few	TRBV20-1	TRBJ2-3	TGCAGCGGCAGGGAATATTCCACAGATACGCAGTATTTT	CSGREYSTDTQYF
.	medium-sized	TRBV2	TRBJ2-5	TGTGCCAGCAGCAGACAAACCGGAGGGCAAGAGACCCAGTACTTC	CASSRQTGGQETQYF
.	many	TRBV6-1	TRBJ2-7	TGTGCCAGCATGGGGGGGCGTAACGAGCAGTACTTC	CASMGGRNEQYF
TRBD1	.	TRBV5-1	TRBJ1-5	TGCGCCAGCAGCTTGGGGACAGGGGAAAGTGATCAGCCCCAGCATTTT	CASSLGTGESDQPQHF
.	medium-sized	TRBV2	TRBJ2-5	TGTGCCAGCATTCGTGAAGAGACCCAGTACTTC	CASIREETQYF
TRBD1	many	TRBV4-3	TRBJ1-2	TGCGCCAGCAGCCATGCACAGGGGACGACGTATGGCTACACCTTC	CASSHAQGTTYGYTF
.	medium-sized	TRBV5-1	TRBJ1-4	TGCGCCAGCAGCTCAGGACAGAGGGGAGAAAAACTGTTTTTT	CASSSGQRGEKLFF
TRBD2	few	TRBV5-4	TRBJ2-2	TGTGCCAGCAGCCGTAGCGGGGGAGGAAACACCGGGGAGCTGTTTTTT	CASSRSGGGNTGELFF
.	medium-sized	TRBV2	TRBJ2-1	TGTGCCAGCAGCGACGACTTTGAGCAGTTCTTC	CASSDDFEQFF
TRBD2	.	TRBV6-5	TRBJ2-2	TGTGCCAGCAGTACCCCGGGACTAGCGGGTTTGAACACCGGGGAGCTGTTTTTT	CASSTPGLAGLNTGELFF
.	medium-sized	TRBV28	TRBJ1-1	TGTGCCAGCACCAATTACCCAGGGCTGAACACTGAAGCTTTCTTT	CASTNYPGLNTEAFF
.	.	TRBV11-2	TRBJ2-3	TGTGCCAGCAGCGGAAACACAGATACGCAGTATTTT	CASSGNTDTQYF